The 7 T cell receptor beta chains listed next were all sequenced from one sample in a study of blood T cell repertoires in COVID-19. The protocol was immunoSEQ multiplex PCR, while the TCRdb copy is restricted to in-frame clones and leaves out a portion. The table shows tens of thousands of clones, with 70% to 90% occurring only once. The specimen sequenced was peripheral blood. The receptors derive from a human donor in a cohort sampled during active COVID-19.

The chain uses TRBV28 and TRBJ2-1; 10 nucleotides line up with TRBD1. Germline assignment: CDR1 MDHEN and CDR2 SYDVKM. The CDR3 consists of 13 residues. Trimming cost V 6 bases and J 6 bases; bases outside gene matches: 2. Here the CDR3 DNA reads TGTGCCAGCAGGGGACAGGGGAGCAATGAGCAGTTCTTC. It yields the protein CASRGQGSNEQFF.

This rearrangement joins TRBV6-5 to TRBJ2-4, with 10 positions matching TRBD1. Germline CDR1 MNHEY, CDR2 SVGAGI. The CDR3 has 13 residues. V lost 6 bases to trimming and J lost 5 bases; unmatched junction nucleotides: 1. The CDR3 sequence is CASRGTGENIQYF. Here the CDR3 DNA reads TGTGCCAGCAGGGGGACAGGGGAAAACATTCAGTACTTC.

The chain combines TRBV7-9 with TRBJ1-5; TRBD1 matches 10 bases. The CDR3 runs to 18 residues. Losses at the gene ends were 3 bases for V and 0 bases for J; bases not matched to a gene: 8. CDR1 and CDR2 (germline): SEHNR, FQNEAQ (reference sequence). CDR3 sequence reads: CASSLGTGATYSNQPQHF. CDR3 DNA: TGTGCCAGCAGCTTGGGGACAGGGGCGACATATAGCAATCAGCCCCAGCATTTT.

This clone occurred a few times. The chain uses TRBV6-5 and TRBJ1-1, with unresolved D. This CDR3 has 14 amino acids. V was pared by 6 bases and J by 4 bases, with 15 bases between. CDR1 is MNHEY, CDR2 SVGAGI, per germline. CDR3 sequence (DNA): TGTGCCAGCAGCCCCGAATACCGGTCCACTGAAGCTTTCTTT. It is translated as CASSPEYRSTEAFF.

The chain uses TRBV12-3 or TRBV12-4 and TRBJ1-1; the D gene is possibly TRBD1 (5 bases). This CDR3 region has 11 residues. The V gene lost 6 bases and the J gene lost 6 bases, with 8 bases spanning the gap. CDR3 protein: CASRARAEAFF. The CDR3 DNA is TGTGCCAGCAGGGCCAGGGCTGAAGCTTTCTTT.

The rearrangement uses TRBV6-6 and TRBJ2-3; 7 positions match TRBD1. Germline V gives CDR1 MNHNY, CDR2 SVGAGI (reference sequence). The V segment lost 2 bases and the J segment 4 bases; nucleotides outside the gene matches: 6. This CDR3 is built from 15 residues. The CDR3 loop is CASSYGRGNADTQYF. The CDR3 bases are TGTGCCAGCAGTTACGGCAGGGGGAACGCAGATACGCAGTATTTT.

This chain joins TRBV30 and TRBJ2-3; 10 bases align to TRBD1. This CDR3 comprises 15 residues. The germline V gene encodes CDR1 GTSNPN and CDR2 SVGIG (reference sequence). Germline trimming cut 1 base from V and 3 bases from J; bases unmatched to any gene: 4. The DNA of the CDR3 is TGTGCCTGGAGTGGGGGACAGGGGATAACAGATACGCAGTATTTT. This sequence encodes CAWSGGQGITDTQYF.